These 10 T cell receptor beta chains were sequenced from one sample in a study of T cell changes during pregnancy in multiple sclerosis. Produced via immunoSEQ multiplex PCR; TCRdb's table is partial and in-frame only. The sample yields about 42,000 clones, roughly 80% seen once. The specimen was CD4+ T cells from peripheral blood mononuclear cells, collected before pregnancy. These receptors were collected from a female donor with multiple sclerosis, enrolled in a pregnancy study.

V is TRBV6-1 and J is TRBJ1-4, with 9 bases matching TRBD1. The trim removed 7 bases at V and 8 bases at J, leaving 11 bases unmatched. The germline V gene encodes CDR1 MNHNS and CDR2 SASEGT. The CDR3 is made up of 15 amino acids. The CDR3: CASINAGTGREKLFF. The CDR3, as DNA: TGTGCCAGCATTAACGCCGGGACAGGGAGGGAAAAACTGTTTTTT.

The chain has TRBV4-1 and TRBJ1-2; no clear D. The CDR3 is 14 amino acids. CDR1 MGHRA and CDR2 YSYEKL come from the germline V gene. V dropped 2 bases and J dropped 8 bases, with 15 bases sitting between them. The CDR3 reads CASSQSKAGGGYTF. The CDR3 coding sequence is TGCGCCAGCAGCCAATCGAAGGCAGGTGGGGGCTACACCTTC.

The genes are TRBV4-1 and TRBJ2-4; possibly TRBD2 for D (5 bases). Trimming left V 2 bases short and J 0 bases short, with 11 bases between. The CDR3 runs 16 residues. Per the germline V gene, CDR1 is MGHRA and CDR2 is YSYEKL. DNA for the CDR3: TGCGCCAGCAGCCAACACGGGGTAATAGCCAAAAACATTCAGTACTTC. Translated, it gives CASSQHGVIAKNIQYF.

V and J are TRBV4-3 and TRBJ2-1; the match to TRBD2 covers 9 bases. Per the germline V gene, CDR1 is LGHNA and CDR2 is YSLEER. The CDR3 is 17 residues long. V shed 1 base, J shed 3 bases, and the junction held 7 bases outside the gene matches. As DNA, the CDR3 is TGCGCCAGCAGCCAAGTTCCTAGCGGGGAACTCTACAATGAGCAGTTCTTC. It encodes CASSQVPSGELYNEQFF.

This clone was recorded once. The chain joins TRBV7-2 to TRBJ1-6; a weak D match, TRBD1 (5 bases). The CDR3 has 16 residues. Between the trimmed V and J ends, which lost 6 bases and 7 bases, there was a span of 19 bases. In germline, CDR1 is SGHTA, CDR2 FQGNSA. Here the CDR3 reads CASSQRSGLMNSPLHF. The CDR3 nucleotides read TGTGCCAGCAGTCAAAGGTCGGGACTGATGAATTCACCCCTCCACTTT.

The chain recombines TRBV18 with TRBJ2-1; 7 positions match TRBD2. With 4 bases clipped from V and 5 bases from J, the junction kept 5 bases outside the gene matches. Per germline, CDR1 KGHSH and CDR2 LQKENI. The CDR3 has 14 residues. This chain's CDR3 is CASSHRLADNEQFF. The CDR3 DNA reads TGTGCCAGCTCACACCGACTAGCAGACAATGAGCAGTTCTTC.

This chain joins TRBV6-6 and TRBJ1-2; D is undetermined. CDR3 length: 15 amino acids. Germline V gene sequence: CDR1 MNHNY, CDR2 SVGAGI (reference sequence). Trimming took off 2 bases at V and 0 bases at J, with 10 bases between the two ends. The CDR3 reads CASSYGEAANYGYTF. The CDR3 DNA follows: TGTGCCAGCAGTTACGGTGAGGCGGCTAACTATGGCTACACCTTC.

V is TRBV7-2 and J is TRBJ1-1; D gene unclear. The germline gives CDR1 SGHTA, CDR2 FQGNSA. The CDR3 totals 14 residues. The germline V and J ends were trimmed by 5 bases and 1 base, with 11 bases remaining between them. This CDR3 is CASSPLTRNTEAFF. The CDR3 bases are TGTGCCAGCAGCCCCTTGACAAGGAACACTGAAGCTTTCTTT.

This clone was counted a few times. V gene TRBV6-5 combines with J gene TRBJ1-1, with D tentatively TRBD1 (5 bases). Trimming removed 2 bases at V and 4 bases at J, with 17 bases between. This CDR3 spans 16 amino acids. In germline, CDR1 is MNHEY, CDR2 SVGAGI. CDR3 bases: TGTGCCAGCAGTTACGGGGGGACCCGGGAGGGCACTGAAGCTTTCTTT. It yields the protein CASSYGGTREGTEAFF.

The CDR3 loop is CASSGGLAGEEQFF. The CDR3 bases are TGTGCCAGCAGTGGGGGACTAGCGGGAGAGGAGCAGTTCTTC. The genes are TRBV6-4 and TRBJ2-1, with TRBD2 identical over 14 bases. The CDR3 spans 14 residues. Germline V gives CDR1 MRHNA, CDR2 SNTAGT. The V gene end was trimmed by 4 bases and the J gene end by 10 bases; junction bases not matched to a gene: 3.